The 20 T cell receptor beta chains listed next were all sequenced from one sample in a study of T-cell memory formation after mild COVID-19. Via MiXCR, TCRdb re-called the 5' RACE reads, giving one row per CDR3 protein. This sample has more than 450,000 distinct CDR3 sequences, with more than 15% found just once. The sequencing sample was made of PBMCs or a T cell subset sorted from them (not recorded which). These receptors were taken from an adult woman who had mild COVID-19 (a few samples of this study predate the infection). Cell type and time point are not known.

The chain employs TRBV7-9 and TRBJ1-2; possibly TRBD1 for D (6 bases). Germline CDR1 SEHNR, CDR2 FQNEAQ (reference sequence). V dropped 1 base and J dropped 4 bases, with 7 bases sitting between them. The CDR3 has 13 residues. Here the CDR3 reads CASSLGQVYGYTF. In nucleotides, the CDR3 is TGTGCCAGCAGCTTAGGACAGGTCTATGGCTACACCTTC.

There are a few counts of this clonotype. V and J are TRBV4-1 and TRBJ1-2; TRBD1 is a possible D gene (5 bases). V lost 5 bases and J 8 bases, leaving 12 bases between the germline ends. Looked up from germline, CDR1 is MGHRA and CDR2 is YSYEKL. This CDR3 has 12 residues. CDR3 in DNA: TGCGCCAGCAGCGAGCGTGGGGGAGGCTACACCTTC. It specifies CASSERGGGYTF.

The chain joins TRBV5-6 to TRBJ2-3; the D gene is possibly TRBD2 (6 bases). The CDR3 contains 14 residues. V was shortened by 2 bases and J by 4 bases, with 11 bases between the two germline ends. Germline lookup yields CDR1 SGHDT and CDR2 YYEEEE. Here the CDR3 DNA reads TGTGCCAGCAGCTTATACGGGAGCGCAGATACGCAGTATTTT. Protein sequence: CASSLYGSADTQYF.

J is TRBJ2-3 and V is TRBV7-9, with 9 bases matching TRBD2. The CDR3 is 16 residues long. J gave up 4 bases and V 0 bases, and 5 bases lay outside the gene matches. Germline V CDR1 and CDR2: SEHNR, FQNEAQ (reference sequence). The CDR3 reads CASSLASGSISDTQYF. Here the CDR3 DNA reads TGTGCCAGCAGCTTAGCTAGCGGGAGCATATCAGATACGCAGTATTTT.

This clonotype has only a few counts. The chain links TRBV5-1 to TRBJ2-7; 7 bases line up with TRBD2. The germline gives CDR1 SGHRS, CDR2 YFSETQ. The J segment lost 5 bases and the V segment lost 2 bases, leaving 4 bases of the junction unmatched. This CDR3 is built from 13 residues. CDR3 in amino acids: CASSFGGYDEQYF. As DNA, the CDR3 is TGCGCCAGCAGCTTCGGGGGGTACGACGAGCAGTACTTC.

This chain joins TRBV4-3 and TRBJ2-1; no reliable D call. Trimming took 6 bases from V and 8 from J, leaving 20 bases between them. The CDR3 consists of 15 residues. Germline V gene lookup returns CDR1 LGHNA and CDR2 YSLEER. CDR3 bases: TGCGCCAGCAGTCTCCACCCGGCCACTTGGTATGAGCAGTTCTTC. This encodes CASSLHPATWYEQFF.

This clonotype occurred a few times. V gene TRBV18 combines with J gene TRBJ1-1; D gene uncertain. Germline assignment: CDR1 KGHSH and CDR2 LQKENI. Trimming removed 3 bases at V and 1 base at J, with 12 bases between. This CDR3 contains 15 residues. The CDR3 sequence is CASSPSQVQNTEAFF. The DNA for the CDR3 is TGTGCCAGCTCACCGTCTCAGGTACAGAACACTGAAGCTTTCTTT.

This clonotype was seen more than once but under ten times. The V call is TRBV12-3 or TRBV12-4, the J call TRBJ2-1; the match to TRBD2 covers 8 bases. The CDR3 totals 15 residues. Trimming removed 3 bases from V and 5 bases from J; junction bases left unmatched: 6. The CDR3 loop is CASSFGGGADNEQFF. The CDR3, as DNA: TGTGCCAGCAGTTTCGGGGGGGGCGCCGACAATGAGCAGTTCTTC.

The chain is built from TRBV4-1 and TRBJ1-2; D gene unclear. Per germline, CDR1 MGHRA and CDR2 YSYEKL. V lost 1 base and J lost 2, with 20 bases in between. The CDR3 length is 18 residues. The chain's CDR3 is CASSQVNSGGPRNYGYTF. CDR3 nucleotide sequence: TGCGCCAGCAGCCAAGTTAATTCAGGCGGACCCAGGAACTATGGCTACACCTTC.

This chain links TRBV13 with TRBJ2-2; 12 bases align to TRBD2. Germline CDR1 and CDR2: PRHDT and FYEKMQ (reference sequence). This CDR3 has 17 residues. With 4 bases clipped from V and 10 bases from J, the junction kept 13 bases outside the gene matches. The CDR3 nucleotides are TGTGCCAGCAGCTCCGGACTAGCGGGACGATATCAAGAGGAGCTGTTTTTT. Its protein product is CASSSGLAGRYQEELFF.

This clonotype has just a few counts. The V call is TRBV12-3 or TRBV12-4, the J call TRBJ2-3, with 7 bases identical to TRBD1. V lost 6 bases to trimming and J lost 1 base; unmatched junction nucleotides: 4. The CDR3 contains 14 residues. The CDR3 coding sequence is TGTGCCAGCAGGCCAGACAGGGGCACAGATACGCAGTATTTT. This codes for CASRPDRGTDTQYF.

The CDR3 DNA is TGTGCCAGCAGCTTAGATCTAGGGTTAGAACAAGAGACCCAGTACTTC. Translation: CASSLDLGLEQETQYF. This chain links TRBV13 with TRBJ2-5, with no clear D. Germline values: CDR1 PRHDT, CDR2 FYEKMQ (reference sequence). V was clipped by 1 base and J by 2 bases, with 14 bases between them. The CDR3 runs to 16 residues. Filled out from reference TRBV13 and TRBJ2-5, the complete variable domain reads AAGVIQSPRHLIKEKRETATLKCYPIPRHDTVYWYQQGPGQDPQFLISFYEKMQSDKGSIPDRFSAQQFSDYHSELNMSSLELGDSALYFCASSLDLGLEQETQYFGPGTRLLVL.

The chain is built from TRBV12-3 or TRBV12-4 and TRBJ1-2, with 7 bases identical to TRBD1. CDR3 length: 21 amino acids. Unmatched junction bases numbered 26, after V lost 3 bases and J lost 4 bases. CDR3 sequence reads: CASSFLLDRLGEGQPSYGYTF. In nucleotides, the CDR3 is TGTGCCAGCAGTTTTCTACTTGATAGGTTGGGCGAGGGACAGCCGTCCTATGGCTACACCTTC.

The CDR3 region has the DNA TGTGCCAGCAGCTTTATGACAGGGCGGGTTGAGCAGTTCTTC. The encoded protein is CASSFMTGRVEQFF. This sequence joins TRBV11-1 and TRBJ2-1, with TRBD1 matching 7 bases. Germline CDR1 SGHAT, CDR2 FQDESV (reference sequence). The V and J ends lost 3 bases and 9 bases, in that order; junction bases with no gene match: 8. This CDR3 has 14 residues.

This clonotype was observed a few times. The V call is TRBV10-2, the J call TRBJ2-7; TRBD1 agrees at 8 bases. The CDR3 is 12 amino acids. The J segment lost 6 bases and the V segment lost 6 bases, leaving 4 bases of the junction unmatched. Germline V gives CDR1 WSHSY, CDR2 SAAADI. DNA for the CDR3: TGCGCCAGCAGAGACAGGGGTGCCGAGCAGTACTTC. Amino acid sequence: CASRDRGAEQYF.

This sequence joins TRBV20-1 and TRBJ2-1; D may match TRBD1 or TRBD2 (6 bases each). Trimming left V 6 bases short and J 7 bases short, with 19 bases between. Germline V gene data show CDR1 as DFQATT and CDR2 as SNEGSKA (reference sequence). The CDR3 length is 14 residues. The CDR3 loop reads CSADERGVVNEQFF. The CDR3 DNA reads as TGCAGTGCGGATGAGAGGGGGGTCGTGAATGAGCAGTTCTTC.

The V and J genes are TRBV2 and TRBJ2-4, with D tentatively TRBD1 (6 bases). Looked up from germline, CDR1 is SNHLY and CDR2 is FYNNEI. Trimming cost V 5 bases and J 7 bases, with 21 bases left between them. The CDR3 contains 16 residues. The CDR3 sequence is CASSPRGGQIGNIQYF. The CDR3 DNA follows: TGTGCCAGCAGTCCCAGGGGCGGACAGATCGGGAACATTCAGTACTTC.

In its sample, this clonotype was seen a few times. The rearrangement uses TRBV2 and TRBJ2-7; D ambiguous. V was cut by 5 bases and J by 2 bases, with 22 bases left in between. The CDR3 consists of 17 residues. The V gene's germline CDR1 is SNHLY and CDR2 FYNNEI. CDR3: CASSQFFDTPLTYEQYF. The CDR3 bases are TGTGCCAGCAGTCAATTTTTTGACACCCCGTTGACCTACGAGCAGTACTTC.

This clonotype came up a few times. J is TRBJ1-1 and V is TRBV6-5; no clear D gene. From germline, CDR1 is MNHEY and CDR2 SVGAGI. The length of the CDR3 is 14 residues. V lost 2 bases and J lost 1, with 8 bases in between. In nucleotides, the CDR3 is TGTGCCAGCAGTTACGCAGCGACGAACACTGAAGCTTTCTTT. It translates to CASSYAATNTEAFF.

The chain carries TRBV13 and TRBJ2-5; weak D call: TRBD2 (5 bases). The germline gives CDR1 PRHDT, CDR2 FYEKMQ (reference sequence). Trimming stripped 4 bases from V and 3 bases from J, with 9 bases between. This CDR3 has 13 amino acids. The CDR3 region is CASSSGIEETQYF. The CDR3 DNA reads TGTGCCAGCAGCTCCGGGATAGAAGAGACCCAGTACTTC.